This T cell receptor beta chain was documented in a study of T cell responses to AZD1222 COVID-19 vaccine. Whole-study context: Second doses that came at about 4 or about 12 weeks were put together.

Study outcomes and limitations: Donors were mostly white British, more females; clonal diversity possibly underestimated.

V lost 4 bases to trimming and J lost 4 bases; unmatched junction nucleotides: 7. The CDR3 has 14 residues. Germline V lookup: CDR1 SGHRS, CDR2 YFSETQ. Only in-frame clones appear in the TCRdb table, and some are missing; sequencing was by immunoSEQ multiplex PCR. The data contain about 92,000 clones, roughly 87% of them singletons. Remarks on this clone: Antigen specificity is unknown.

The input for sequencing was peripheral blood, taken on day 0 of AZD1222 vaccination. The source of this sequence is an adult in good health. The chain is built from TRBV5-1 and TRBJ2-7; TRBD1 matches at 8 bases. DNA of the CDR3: TGCGCCAGCAGCGGCGGACAGGGTTGGTACGAGCAGTACTTC. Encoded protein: CASSGGQGWYEQYF.